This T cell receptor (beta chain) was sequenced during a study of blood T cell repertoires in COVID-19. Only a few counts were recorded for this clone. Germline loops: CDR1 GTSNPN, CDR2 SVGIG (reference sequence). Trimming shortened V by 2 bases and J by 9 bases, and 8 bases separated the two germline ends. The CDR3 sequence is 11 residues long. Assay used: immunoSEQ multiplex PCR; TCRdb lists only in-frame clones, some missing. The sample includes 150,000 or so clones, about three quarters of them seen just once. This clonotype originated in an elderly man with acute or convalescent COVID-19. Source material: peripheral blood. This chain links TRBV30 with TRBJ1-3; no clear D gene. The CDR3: CAWSSSSTIYF. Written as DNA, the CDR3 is TGTGCCTGGAGTTCCTCGAGCACCATATATTTT.